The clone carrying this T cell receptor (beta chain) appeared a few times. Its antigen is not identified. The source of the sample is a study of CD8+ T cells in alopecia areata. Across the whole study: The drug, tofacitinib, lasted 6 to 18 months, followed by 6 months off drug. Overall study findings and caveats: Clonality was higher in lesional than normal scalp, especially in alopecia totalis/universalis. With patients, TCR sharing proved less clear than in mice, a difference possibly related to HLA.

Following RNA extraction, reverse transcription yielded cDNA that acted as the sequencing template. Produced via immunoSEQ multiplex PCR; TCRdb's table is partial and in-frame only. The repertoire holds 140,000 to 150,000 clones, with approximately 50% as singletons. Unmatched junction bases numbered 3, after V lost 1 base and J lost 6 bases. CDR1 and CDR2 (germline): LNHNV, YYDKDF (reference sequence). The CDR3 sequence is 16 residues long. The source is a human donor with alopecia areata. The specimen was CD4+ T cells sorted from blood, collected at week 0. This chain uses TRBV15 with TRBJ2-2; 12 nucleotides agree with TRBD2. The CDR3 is CATSRGASGRAGELFF. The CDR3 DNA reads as TGTGCCACCAGCAGAGGGGCTAGCGGGAGGGCCGGGGAGCTGTTTTTT.